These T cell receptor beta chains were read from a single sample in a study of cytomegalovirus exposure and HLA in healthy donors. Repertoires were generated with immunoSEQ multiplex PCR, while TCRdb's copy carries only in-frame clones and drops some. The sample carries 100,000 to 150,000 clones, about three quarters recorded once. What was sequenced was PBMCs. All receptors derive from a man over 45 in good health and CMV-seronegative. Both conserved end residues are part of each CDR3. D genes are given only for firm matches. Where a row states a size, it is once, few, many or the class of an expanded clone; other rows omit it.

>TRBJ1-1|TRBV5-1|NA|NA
TGCGCCAGCAAGGCAGGGTCGATGAACACTGAAGCTTTCTTT
CASKAGSMNTEAFF
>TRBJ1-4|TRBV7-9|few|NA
TGTGCCAGCAGCTTAAAAGAACTTAATGAAAAACTGTTTTTT
CASSLKELNEKLFF
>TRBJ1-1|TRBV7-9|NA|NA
TGTGCCAGCAGCTCCGCAACAGCTAACACTGAAGCTTTCTTT
CASSSATANTEAFF
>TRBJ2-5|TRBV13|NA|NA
TGTGCCAGCAGCCCGTGGGGCAGGGGACAAGAGACCCAGTACTTC
CASSPWGRGQETQYF
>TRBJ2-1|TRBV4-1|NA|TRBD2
TGCGCCAGCAGGGCTAGCGGGGGGCACTCCTACAATGAGCAGTTCTTC
CASRASGGHSYNEQFF
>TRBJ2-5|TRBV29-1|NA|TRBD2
TGCAGCGGGGCCCCCTCTAGCGGGAACCAAGAGACCCAGTACTTC
CSGAPSSGNQETQYF
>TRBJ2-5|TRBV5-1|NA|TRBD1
TGCGCCAGCAGTCGGGACAGGGGGCAAGAGACCCAGTACTTC
CASSRDRGQETQYF
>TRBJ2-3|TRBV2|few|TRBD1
TGTGCCAGCAAACCGGGACAGGGGGTTTCGGATACGCAGTATTTT
CASKPGQGVSDTQYF
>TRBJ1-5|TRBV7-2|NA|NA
TGTGCCAGCAGCTTACTTCCAGCCGGGGATCAGCCCCAGCATTTT
CASSLLPAGDQPQHF
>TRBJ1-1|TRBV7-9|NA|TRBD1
TGTGCCAGCAGCTTAGCGGGACAGATGAACACTGAAGCTTTCTTT
CASSLAGQMNTEAFF
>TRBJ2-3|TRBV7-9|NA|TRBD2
TGTTCCAGCAGCTTAGGCGGGGGGAACACAGATACGCAGTATTTT
CSSSLGGGNTDTQYF
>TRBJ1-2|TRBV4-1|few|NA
TGCGCCAGCAGTCTACAGGGATTGAGCGGCTACACCTTC
CASSLQGLSGYTF
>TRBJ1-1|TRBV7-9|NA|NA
TGTGCCAGCAGCTTGGGGGGGAAGCCTGAAGCTTTCTTT
CASSLGGKPEAFF
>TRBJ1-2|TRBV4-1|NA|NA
TGCGCCAGCAGCCAAGATCAGGGTTCGCGAGGCTACACCTTC
CASSQDQGSRGYTF
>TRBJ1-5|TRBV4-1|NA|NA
TGCGCCAGCAGTGGTCAGGGGCTATTAGGGAATCAGCCCCAGCATTTT
CASSGQGLLGNQPQHF
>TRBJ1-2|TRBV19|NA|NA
TGTGCCAGTAGCCCGCGAACAGTGATTTATGGCTACACCTTC
CASSPRTVIYGYTF
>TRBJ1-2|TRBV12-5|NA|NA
TGTGCTAGTGGTTTTTCCGGGAACTATGGCTACACCTTC
CASGFSGNYGYTF
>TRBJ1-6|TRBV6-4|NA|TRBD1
TGTGCCAGCAGTGAGTCCCGGGACAGGGAATCACCCCTCCACTTT
CASSESRDRESPLHF
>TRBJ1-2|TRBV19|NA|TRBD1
TGTGCCAGTAAACCCCGGGTGAGAGACAGGGCCTATGGCTACACCTTC
CASKPRVRDRAYGYTF
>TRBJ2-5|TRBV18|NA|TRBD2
TGTGCCAGCTCACCAGGACTAGCGGGTATCCAAGAGACCCAGTACTTC
CASSPGLAGIQETQYF
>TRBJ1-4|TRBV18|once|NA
TGTGCCAGCTCACCTCTTACCGGGGAAGGCGAAAAACTGTTTTTT
CASSPLTGEGEKLFF
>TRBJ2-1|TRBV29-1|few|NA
TGCAGCGCCCGCTCCTACAATGAGCAGTTCTTC
CSARSYNEQFF
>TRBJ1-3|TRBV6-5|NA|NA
TGTGCCAGCAGTTACTTCAGGTTTGGGGGAAACACCATATATTTT
CASSYFRFGGNTIYF
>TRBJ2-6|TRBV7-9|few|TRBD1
TGTGCCAGCAGCCCGACAGGGGGCACTGGGGCCAACGTCCTGACTTTC
CASSPTGGTGANVLTF